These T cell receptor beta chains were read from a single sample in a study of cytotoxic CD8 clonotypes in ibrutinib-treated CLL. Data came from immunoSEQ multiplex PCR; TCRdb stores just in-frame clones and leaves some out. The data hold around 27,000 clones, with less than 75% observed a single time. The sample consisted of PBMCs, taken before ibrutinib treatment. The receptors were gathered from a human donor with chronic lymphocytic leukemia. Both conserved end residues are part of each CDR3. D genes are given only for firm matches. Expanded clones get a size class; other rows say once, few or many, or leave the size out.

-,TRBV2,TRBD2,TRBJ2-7,CASSLGLAGSHEQYF,TGTGCCAGCAGTTTGGGACTAGCGGGATCCCACGAGCAGTACTTC
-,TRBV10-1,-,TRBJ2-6,CASSENSGANVLTF,TGCGCCAGCAGTGAGAACTCTGGGGCCAACGTCCTGACTTTC
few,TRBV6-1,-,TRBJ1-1,CASRRRSTTEAFF,TGTGCCAGCAGGAGGAGGTCTACCACTGAAGCTTTCTTT
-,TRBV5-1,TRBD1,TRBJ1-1,CASRTGVMNTEAFF,TGCGCCAGCAGGACAGGGGTAATGAACACTGAAGCTTTCTTT
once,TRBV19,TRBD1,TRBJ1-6,CASSIVGLGQGKISPLHF,TGTGCCAGTAGTATAGTAGGTTTGGGACAGGGAAAAATTTCACCCCTCCACTTT
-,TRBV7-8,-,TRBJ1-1,CASSLSRTARDTEAFF,TGTGCCAGCAGCTTAAGTCGGACAGCACGGGACACTGAAGCTTTCTTT
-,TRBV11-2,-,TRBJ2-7,CASSLRYYEQYF,TGTGCCAGCAGCTTACGGTACTACGAGCAGTACTTC
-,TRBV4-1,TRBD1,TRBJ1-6,CASSRNRQGGSPLHF,TGCGCCAGCAGCCGGAATCGACAGGGAGGTTCACCCCTCCACTTT
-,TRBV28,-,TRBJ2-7,CASSLHDEQYF,TGTGCCAGCAGTTTACATGACGAGCAGTACTTC
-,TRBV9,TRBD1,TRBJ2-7,CASSPHPGQGVEQYF,TGTGCCAGCAGCCCCCACCCGGGACAGGGGGTCGAGCAGTACTTC
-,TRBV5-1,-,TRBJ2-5,CASSLIMETQYF,TGCGCCAGCAGCTTGATTATGGAGACCCAGTACTTC
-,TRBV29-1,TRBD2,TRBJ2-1,CSVGVGAGVFYNEQFF,TGCAGCGTCGGGGTTGGAGCGGGAGTTTTCTACAATGAGCAGTTCTTC
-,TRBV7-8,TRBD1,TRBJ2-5,CASSDGQVETQYF,TGTGCCAGCAGCGACGGACAGGTGGAGACCCAGTACTTC
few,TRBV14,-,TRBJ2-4,CASSQGSVIWGIQYF,TGTGCCAGCAGCCAAGGTTCAGTTATTTGGGGCATTCAGTACTTC
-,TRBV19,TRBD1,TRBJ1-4,CASSTNRGRPTNEKLFF,TGTGCCAGTAGTACAAACAGGGGGCGGCCAACTAATGAAAAACTGTTTTTT
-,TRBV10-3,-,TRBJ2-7,CAISGHDGSYEQYF,TGTGCCATCAGCGGACATGACGGATCCTACGAGCAGTACTTC
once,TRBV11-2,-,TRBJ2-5,CASSLVGETQYF,TGTGCCAGCAGCTTAGTCGGAGAGACCCAGTACTTC
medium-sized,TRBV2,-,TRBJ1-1,CASKAVLSGTEAFF,TGTGCCAGCAAGGCGGTTTTGTCGGGCACTGAAGCTTTCTTT
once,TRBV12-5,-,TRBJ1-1,CASGLGMGQGAFF,TGTGCTAGTGGTTTGGGGATGGGACAAGGAGCTTTCTTT
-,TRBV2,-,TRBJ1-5,CASSEGGGFNQPQHF,TGTGCCAGCAGTGAAGGGGGGGGTTTCAATCAGCCCCAGCATTTT
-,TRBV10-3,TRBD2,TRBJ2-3,CAIRQTAGGPTDTQYF,TGTGCCATCAGACAGACAGCGGGAGGACCCACAGATACGCAGTATTTT
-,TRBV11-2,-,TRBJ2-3,CASNRPGSTDTQYF,TGTGCCAGCAACCGACCGGGGAGCACAGATACGCAGTATTTT
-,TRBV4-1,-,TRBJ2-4,CASSPPSPGPARKNIQYF,TGCGCCAGCAGCCCCCCGAGTCCGGGCCCCGCACGCAAAAACATTCAGTACTTC
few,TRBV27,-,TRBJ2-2,CASSLLLGGELFF,TGTGCCAGCAGTTTATTGTTGGGCGGGGAGCTGTTTTTT
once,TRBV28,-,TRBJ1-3,CASSLIVTRNTIYF,TGTGCCAGCAGTTTAATAGTCACCCGAAACACCATATATTTT
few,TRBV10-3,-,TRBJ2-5,CAISDGYGTQYF,TGTGCCATCAGTGACGGATATGGGACCCAGTACTTC
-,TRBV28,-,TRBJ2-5,CASRLPGTPWTQYF,TGTGCCAGCAGACTACCCGGAACCCCCTGGACCCAGTACTTC
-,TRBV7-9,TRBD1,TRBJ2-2,CASSYRDREVGELFF,TGTGCCAGCAGCTACCGGGACAGGGAGGTCGGGGAGCTGTTTTTT
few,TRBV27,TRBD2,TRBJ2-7,CASSFGGGSYEQYF,TGTGCCAGCAGTTTCGGGGGGGGCTCCTACGAGCAGTACTTC
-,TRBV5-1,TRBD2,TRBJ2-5,CASSSRLAGGPRETQYF,TGCGCCAGCAGCTCCCGACTAGCGGGAGGGCCGAGAGAGACCCAGTACTTC
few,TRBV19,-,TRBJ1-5,CASSIRAGGSNQPQHF,TGTGCCAGTAGTATCCGTGCGGGGGGCAGCAATCAGCCCCAGCATTTT